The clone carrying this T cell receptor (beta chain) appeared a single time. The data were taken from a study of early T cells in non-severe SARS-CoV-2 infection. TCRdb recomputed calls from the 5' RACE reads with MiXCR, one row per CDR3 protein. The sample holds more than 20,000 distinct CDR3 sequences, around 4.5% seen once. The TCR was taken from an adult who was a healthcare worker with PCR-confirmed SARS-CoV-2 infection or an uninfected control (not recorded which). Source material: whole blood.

This chain's CDR3 is CASRRLTGSYEQYF. DNA for the CDR3: TGTGCCAGCAGAAGACTGACAGGGTCCTACGAGCAGTACTTC. The chain has TRBV6-5 and TRBJ2-7; TRBD1 matches 7 bases. Germline loops: CDR1 MNHEY, CDR2 SVGAGI. Unmatched junction bases numbered 6, after V lost 6 bases and J lost 1 base. The CDR3 runs 14 residues.